This T cell receptor (beta chain) was captured in a study of blood T cell repertoires in COVID-19 (dated by TCRdb to about 2020). Study-level background: Samples covering the acute and convalescent phases of COVID-19 were provided by collaborators in the United States, Italy and Spain. The prospective study material was composed of cDNA or gDNA derived from T cells, B-cell-depleted T cells, or PBMCs. Deeply sampled blood TCRbeta repertoires from subjects exposed to, actively infected with, or recovered from COVID-19 were included in the dataset. The repertoires were released in a freely available public database meant as a resource for research on the immune response to SARS-CoV-2. The samples were drawn from two sources: the first 160 participants of the ongoing ImmuneRACE study, and 950 to 1,500 subjects contributed by 6 global collaborators. The sample metadata nearly always contained a de-identified subject ID, COVID-19 status, age in years and sex. Where available, HLA class I and class II types were taken from metadata supplied by the sample provider and were not determined by assay-based typing. Paper-wide results and their limitations: The quantity of clinical and demographic metadata differed by source and by participant and was supplied without curation.

The germline V end is reduced by 6 bases and the J end by 0 bases; junction bases left unmatched: 5. CDR1 KGHSH and CDR2 LQKENI are derived from the germline V gene. Inclusive of the bounding cysteine and phenylalanine, the CDR3 is 15 residues long. Kept here is only the CDR3 DNA, which spans 45 bases and is read in frame from base 1. Collaborating institutions collected whole blood in K2EDTA tubes following their own protocols. For TCRbeta analysis, collaborator samples were shipped as frozen whole blood, as isolated PBMCs, or as DNA extracted from either sample type. TCRbeta CDR3 regions were amplified from genomic DNA using the immunoSEQ Assay, a bias-controlled multiplex PCR. The study's processing was this. Within the assay, amplification of reference gene primers was used to estimate how many nucleated cells each sample contained. To quantify the absolute abundance of each unique TCRbeta CDR3 rearrangement, sequence reads were collapsed and filtered. Productive Simpson clonality was computed per sample as the square root of Simpson's diversity index over productive rearrangements. The clones in this table, taken by TCRdb from immuneACCESS, are in-frame only. Not every clone is retained; where verified, under half of the shortfall comes from an unresolved V gene, and the cause of the rest is unknown. V and J calls and clone size follow that table, whereas D and trimming were derived from the DNA. The sample table records 160,000 or so clones; approximately 91% of these occur just once. The ten most abundant clones make up about 2.3% of the sample.

As to this clone: Its antigen has not been determined. The input lacks base qualities; no much larger clone sits a single base away. Additional DNA sequences in this sample encode the identical CDR3.

The source material was peripheral blood. The clonotype originates from a man younger than 30 with acute or convalescent COVID-19. The chain uses TRBV18 and TRBJ2-1, with TRBD1 identical over 7 junction bases. The DNA sequence is as follows: TGTGCCAGCTCTCCGGACAGGAGCTCCTACAATGAGCAGTTCTTC. The resulting protein is CASSPDRSSYNEQFF.